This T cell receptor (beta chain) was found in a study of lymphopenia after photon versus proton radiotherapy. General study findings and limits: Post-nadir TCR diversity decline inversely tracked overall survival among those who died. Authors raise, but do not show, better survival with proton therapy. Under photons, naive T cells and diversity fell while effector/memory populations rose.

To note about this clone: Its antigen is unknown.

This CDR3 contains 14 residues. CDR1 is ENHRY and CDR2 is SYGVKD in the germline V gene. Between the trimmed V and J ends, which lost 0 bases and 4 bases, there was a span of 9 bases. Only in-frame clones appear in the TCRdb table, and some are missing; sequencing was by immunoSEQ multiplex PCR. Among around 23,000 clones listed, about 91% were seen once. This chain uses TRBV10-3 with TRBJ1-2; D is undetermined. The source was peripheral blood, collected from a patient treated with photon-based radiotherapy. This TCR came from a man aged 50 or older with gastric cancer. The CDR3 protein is CAISESMGGYGYTF. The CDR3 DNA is TGTGCCATCAGTGAGTCCATGGGCGGCTATGGCTACACCTTC.